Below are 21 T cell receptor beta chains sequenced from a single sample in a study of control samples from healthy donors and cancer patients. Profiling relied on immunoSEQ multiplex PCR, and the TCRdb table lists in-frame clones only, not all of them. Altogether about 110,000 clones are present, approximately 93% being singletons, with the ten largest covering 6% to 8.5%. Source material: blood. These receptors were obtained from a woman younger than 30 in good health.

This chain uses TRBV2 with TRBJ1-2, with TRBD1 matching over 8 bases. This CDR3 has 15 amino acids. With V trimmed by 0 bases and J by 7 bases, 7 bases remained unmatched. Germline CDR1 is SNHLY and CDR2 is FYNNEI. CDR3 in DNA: TGTGCCAGCAGTGAAGCGAGGGCAGGGGGCCGTGGCTACACCTTC. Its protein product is CASSEARAGGRGYTF.

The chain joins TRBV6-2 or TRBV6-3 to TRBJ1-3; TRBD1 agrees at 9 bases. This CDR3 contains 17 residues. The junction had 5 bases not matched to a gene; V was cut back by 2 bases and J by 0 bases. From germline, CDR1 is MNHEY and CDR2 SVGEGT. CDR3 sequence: CASSYGGQGISGNTIYF. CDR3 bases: TGTGCCAGCAGTTACGGCGGACAGGGGATCTCTGGAAACACCATATATTTT.

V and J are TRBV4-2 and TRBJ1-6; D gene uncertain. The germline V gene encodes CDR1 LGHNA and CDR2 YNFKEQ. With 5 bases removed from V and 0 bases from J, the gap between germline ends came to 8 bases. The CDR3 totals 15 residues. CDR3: CASSDVSSYNSPLHF. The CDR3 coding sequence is TGTGCCAGCAGCGACGTTAGCTCCTATAATTCACCCCTCCACTTT.

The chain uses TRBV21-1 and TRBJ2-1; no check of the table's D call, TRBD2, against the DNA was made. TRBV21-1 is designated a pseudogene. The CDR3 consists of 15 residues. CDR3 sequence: CASPGLAGLYDEQFF. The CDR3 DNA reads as TGTGCCAGTCCGGGACTAGCGGGGTTATACGATGAGCAGTTCTTC.

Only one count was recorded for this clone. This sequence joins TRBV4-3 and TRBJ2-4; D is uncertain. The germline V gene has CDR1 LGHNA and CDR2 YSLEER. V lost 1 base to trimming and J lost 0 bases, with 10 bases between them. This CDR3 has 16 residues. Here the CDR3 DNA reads TGCGCCAGCAGCCAAGCAGCCACCTTAGCCAAAAACATTCAGTACTTC. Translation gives CASSQAATLAKNIQYF.

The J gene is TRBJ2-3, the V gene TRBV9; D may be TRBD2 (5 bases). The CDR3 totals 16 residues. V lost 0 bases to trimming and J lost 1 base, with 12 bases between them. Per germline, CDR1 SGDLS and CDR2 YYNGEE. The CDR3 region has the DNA TGTGCCAGCAGCGTAGGAGAGGGATTACGCACAGATACGCAGTATTTT. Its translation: CASSVGEGLRTDTQYF. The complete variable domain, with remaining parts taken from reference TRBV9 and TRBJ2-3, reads DSGVTQTPKHLITATGQRVTLRCSPRSGDLSVYWYQQSLDQGLQFLIQYYNGEERAKGNILERFSAQQFPDLHSELNLSSLELGDSALYFCASSVGEGLRTDTQYFGPGTRLTVL.

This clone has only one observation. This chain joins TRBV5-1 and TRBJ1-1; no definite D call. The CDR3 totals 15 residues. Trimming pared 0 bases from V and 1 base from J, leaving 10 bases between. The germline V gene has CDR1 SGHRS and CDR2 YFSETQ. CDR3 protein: CASSLEGLGNTEAFF. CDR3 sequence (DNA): TGCGCCAGCAGCTTGGAAGGGTTGGGGAACACTGAAGCTTTCTTT.

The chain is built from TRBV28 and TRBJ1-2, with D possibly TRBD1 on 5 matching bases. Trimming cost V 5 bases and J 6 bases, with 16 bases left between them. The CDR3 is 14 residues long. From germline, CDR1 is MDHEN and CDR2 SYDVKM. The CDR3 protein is CASSRRLRGDGYTF. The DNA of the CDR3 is TGTGCCAGCAGTAGGAGGTTGAGGGGAGATGGCTACACCTTC.

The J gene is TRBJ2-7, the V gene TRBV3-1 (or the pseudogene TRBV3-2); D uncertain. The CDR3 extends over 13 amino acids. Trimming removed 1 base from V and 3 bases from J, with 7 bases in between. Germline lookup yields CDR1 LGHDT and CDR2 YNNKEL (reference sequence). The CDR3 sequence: CASSQVGIYEQYF. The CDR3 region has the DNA TGTGCCAGCAGCCAAGTAGGTATCTACGAGCAGTACTTC.

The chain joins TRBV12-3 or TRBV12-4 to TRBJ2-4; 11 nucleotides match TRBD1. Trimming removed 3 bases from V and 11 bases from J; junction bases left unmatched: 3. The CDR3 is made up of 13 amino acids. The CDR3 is CASSFWTGGVQYF. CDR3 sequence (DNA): TGTGCCAGCAGTTTTTGGACAGGGGGCGTTCAGTACTTC.

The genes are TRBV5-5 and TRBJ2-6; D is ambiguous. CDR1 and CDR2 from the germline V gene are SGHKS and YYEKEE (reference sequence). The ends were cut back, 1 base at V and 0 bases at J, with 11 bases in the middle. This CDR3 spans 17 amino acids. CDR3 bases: TGTGCCAGCAGCTTGAGCGCTGGGTTCTCTGGGGCCAACGTCCTGACTTTC. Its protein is CASSLSAGFSGANVLTF.

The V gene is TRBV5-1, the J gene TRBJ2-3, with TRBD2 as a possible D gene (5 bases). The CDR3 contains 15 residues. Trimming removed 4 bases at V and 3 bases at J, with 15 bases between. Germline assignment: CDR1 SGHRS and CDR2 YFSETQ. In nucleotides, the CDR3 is TGCGCCAGCAGCGTTACTAGTATGTCTACAGATACGCAGTATTTT. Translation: CASSVTSMSTDTQYF.

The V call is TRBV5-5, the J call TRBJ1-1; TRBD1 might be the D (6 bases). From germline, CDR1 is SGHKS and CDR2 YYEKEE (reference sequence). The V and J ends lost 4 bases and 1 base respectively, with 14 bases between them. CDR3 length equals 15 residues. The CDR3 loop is CASSLSTGTNTEAFF. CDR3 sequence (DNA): TGTGCCAGCAGCCTGTCCACAGGGACGAACACTGAAGCTTTCTTT.

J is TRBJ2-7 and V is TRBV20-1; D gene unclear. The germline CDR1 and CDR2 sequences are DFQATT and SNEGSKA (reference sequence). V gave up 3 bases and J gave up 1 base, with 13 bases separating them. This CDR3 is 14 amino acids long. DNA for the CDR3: TGCAGTGCTAGTTTGCCGATTAGGTCCTACGAGCAGTACTTC. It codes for CSASLPIRSYEQYF.

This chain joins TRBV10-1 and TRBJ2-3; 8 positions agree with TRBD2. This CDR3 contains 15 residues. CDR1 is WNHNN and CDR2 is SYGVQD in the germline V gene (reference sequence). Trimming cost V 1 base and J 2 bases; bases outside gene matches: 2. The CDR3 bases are TGCGCCAGCAGTGAGTTAGCGGGGCTCACAGATACGCAGTATTTT. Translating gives CASSELAGLTDTQYF.

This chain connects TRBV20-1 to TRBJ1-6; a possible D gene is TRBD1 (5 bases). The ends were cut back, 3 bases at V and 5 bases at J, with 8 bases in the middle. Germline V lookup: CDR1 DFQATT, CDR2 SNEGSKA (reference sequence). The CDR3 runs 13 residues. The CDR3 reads CSASEGNNSPLHF. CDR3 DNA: TGCAGTGCTAGTGAGGGGAATAATTCACCCCTCCACTTT.

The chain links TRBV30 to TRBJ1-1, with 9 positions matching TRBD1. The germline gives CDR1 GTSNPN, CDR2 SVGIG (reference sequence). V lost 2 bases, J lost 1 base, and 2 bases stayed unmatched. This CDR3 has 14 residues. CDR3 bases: TGTGCCTGGAGTAAGGACAGGGGGAACACTGAAGCTTTCTTT. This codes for CAWSKDRGNTEAFF.

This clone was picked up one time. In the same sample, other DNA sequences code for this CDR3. The CDR3 DNA reads as TGCGCCAGCAGCCAAGTGGCAGGGGATTATGGCTACACCTTC. Encoded protein: CASSQVAGDYGYTF. The V gene is TRBV4-3, the J gene TRBJ1-2; D possibly corresponds to TRBD1 (6 bases). This CDR3 has 14 amino acids. Germline-derived CDR1 and CDR2 are LGHNA and YSLEER. Trimming pared 1 base from V and 5 bases from J, leaving 11 bases between.

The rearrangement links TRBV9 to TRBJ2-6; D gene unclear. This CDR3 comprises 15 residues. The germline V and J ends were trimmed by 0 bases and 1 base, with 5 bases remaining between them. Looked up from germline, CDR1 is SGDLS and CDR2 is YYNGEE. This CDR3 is CASSVDPSGANVLTF. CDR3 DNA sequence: TGTGCCAGCAGCGTAGACCCTTCTGGGGCCAACGTCCTGACTTTC.

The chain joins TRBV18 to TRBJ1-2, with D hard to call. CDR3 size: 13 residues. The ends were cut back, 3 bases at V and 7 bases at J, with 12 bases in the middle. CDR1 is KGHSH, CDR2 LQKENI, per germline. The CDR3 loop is CASSPLGLGGYTF. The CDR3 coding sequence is TGTGCCAGCTCACCGTTGGGGTTGGGTGGCTACACCTTC.

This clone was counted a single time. CDR3 loop: CSVGGPPEKGTDTQYF. The CDR3 DNA is TGCAGCGTTGGGGGACCCCCGGAGAAGGGCACAGATACGCAGTATTTT. V is TRBV29-1 and J is TRBJ2-3; D tentatively reads TRBD1 or TRBD2 (5 bases each). V lost 4 bases to trimming and J lost 1 base, with 18 bases between them. CDR3 length equals 16 residues. CDR1 is SQVTM and CDR2 is ANQGSEA in the germline V gene.